Shown below are 8 T cell receptor beta chains from a single sample sequenced in a study of blood T cell repertoires in COVID-19. The assay was immunoSEQ multiplex PCR, and TCRdb's table has in-frame clones only and misses some. The sample comprises around 270,000 clones, around 88% of which are singletons, and 0.7% to 0.9% rests with the top ten. Specimen: peripheral blood. These receptors were obtained from a young man with acute or convalescent COVID-19.

V is TRBV15 and J is TRBJ2-7; D is unresolved. The V and J ends lost 1 base and 4 bases respectively, with 8 bases between them. CDR3 length: 13 amino acids. CDR1 and CDR2 (germline): LNHNV, YYDKDF (reference sequence). The CDR3 sequence: CATSRGEAYEQYF. The CDR3 DNA is TGTGCCACCAGCAGAGGAGAAGCTTACGAGCAGTACTTC.

V gene TRBV3-1 (or the pseudogene TRBV3-2) combines with J gene TRBJ2-5; TRBD2 matches 8 bases. The length of the CDR3 is 15 residues. The junction had 4 bases not matched to a gene; V was cut back by 2 bases and J by 2 bases. CDR1 and CDR2 (germline): LGHDT, YNNKEL (reference sequence). The DNA of the CDR3 is TGTGCCAGCAGCCAACGACTAGCGAGACAAGAGACCCAGTACTTC. This translates into CASSQRLARQETQYF.

This chain joins TRBV30 and TRBJ2-7; D remains ambiguous. The CDR3 has 13 residues. With 0 bases removed from V and 2 bases from J, the gap between germline ends came to 8 bases. CDR1 GTSNPN and CDR2 SVGIG come from the germline V gene (reference sequence). CDR3 DNA: TGTGCCTGGAGTGTGGCTTCGCCCTACGAGCAGTACTTC. Its protein is CAWSVASPYEQYF. Complete variable domain (other parts from reference TRBV30 and TRBJ2-7): SQTIHQWPATLVQPVGSPLSLECTVEGTSNPNLYWYRQAAGRGLQLLFYSVGIGQISSEVPQNLSASRPQDRQFILSSKKLLLSDSGFYLCAWSVASPYEQYFGPGTRLTVT.

As to this clone: The same CDR3 can be traced to other DNA sequences in this sample. Here the CDR3 reads CASSQDSGGNEKLFF. The CDR3, as DNA: TGCGCCAGCAGCCAAGATTCAGGGGGTAATGAAAAACTGTTTTTT. This chain connects TRBV4-1 to TRBJ1-4; 7 nucleotides line up with TRBD1. Trimming removed 0 bases from V and 4 bases from J; junction bases left unmatched: 2. Germline V gene sequence: CDR1 MGHRA, CDR2 YSYEKL. The CDR3 consists of 15 residues.

This chain connects TRBV11-2 to TRBJ2-3, with D uncertain. This CDR3 is built from 15 residues. V gave up 3 bases and J gave up 0 bases, with 10 bases separating them. Germline CDR1 SGHAT, CDR2 FQNNGV. The CDR3 spells CASSLMAVSTDTQYF. CDR3 nucleotides: TGTGCCAGCAGCTTGATGGCGGTGAGCACAGATACGCAGTATTTT. The entire variable domain, with the rest obtained from reference TRBV11-2 and TRBJ2-3, is as follows: EAGVAQSPRYKIIEKRQSVAFWCNPISGHATLYWYQQILGQGPKLLIQFQNNGVVDDSQLPKDRFSAERLKGVDSTLKIQPAKLEDSAVYLCASSLMAVSTDTQYFGPGTRLTVL.

The chain couples TRBV4-1 to TRBJ1-4; D is unclear. The V and J ends lost 0 bases and 0 bases respectively, with 8 bases between them. The CDR3 totals 16 residues. The germline V gene has CDR1 MGHRA and CDR2 YSYEKL. The CDR3 DNA reads TGCGCCAGCAGCCAAGAGGCGACTGCAACTAATGAAAAACTGTTTTTT. This codes for CASSQEATATNEKLFF.

The chain links TRBV9 to TRBJ2-2; tentatively, D is TRBD1 (8 bases). Germline CDR1 SGDLS, CDR2 YYNGEE. V was shortened by 0 bases and J by 11 bases, with 20 bases between the two germline ends. The CDR3 covers 16 residues. This CDR3 is CASSVVGRIGQGELFF. The CDR3 DNA follows: TGTGCCAGCAGCGTAGTCGGGAGGATAGGACAGGGCGAGCTGTTTTTT.

This chain uses TRBV4-2 with TRBJ2-5; 15 bases agree with TRBD2. With V trimmed by 1 base and J by 2 bases, 2 bases remained unmatched. Germline lookup yields CDR1 LGHNA and CDR2 YNFKEQ. This CDR3 is 17 amino acids long. The CDR3 protein is CASSQGTSGGAQETQYF. As DNA, the CDR3 is TGTGCCAGCAGCCAAGGGACTAGCGGGGGGGCACAAGAGACCCAGTACTTC.